Listed here are 25 T cell receptor beta chains from one sample, sequenced in a study of T cell responses to AZD1222 COVID-19 vaccine. Measured with immunoSEQ multiplex PCR; TCRdb has only the in-frame clones, and not every one. The sample records more than 85,000 clones, 89% being singletons. Material: peripheral blood, obtained 28 days after the second AZD1222 dose. These receptor sequences come from an adult who received the AZD1222 COVID-19 vaccine.

The chain links TRBV3-1 (or the pseudogene TRBV3-2) to TRBJ2-1, with 7 bases identical to TRBD1. CDR1 is LGHDT and CDR2 is YNNKEL in the germline V gene (reference sequence). V shed 4 bases and J 5 bases; nucleotides not matched to a gene: 14. The length of the CDR3 is 17 residues. CDR3 nucleotide sequence: TGTGCCAGCAGCCCCCCCACGGGAAGGGGGCCAGACAATGAGCAGTTCTTC. Translating it yields CASSPPTGRGPDNEQFF.

A remark on this clone: The same CDR3 also results from other DNA sequences found in this sample. The chain combines TRBV27 with TRBJ2-5; TRBD1 matches at 9 bases. This CDR3 has 14 residues. The germline V gene has CDR1 MNHEY and CDR2 SMNVEV (reference sequence). Trimming removed 5 bases from V and 4 bases from J; junction bases left unmatched: 5. The CDR3 here is CASSGGTGTETQYF. CDR3 coding DNA: TGTGCCAGCAGTGGAGGGACAGGGACAGAGACCCAGTACTTC.

V and J are TRBV11-3 and TRBJ1-2; D gene unclear. Germline values: CDR1 SGHNT, CDR2 YENEEA. The CDR3 is 16 amino acids. V was cut by 3 bases and J by 2 bases, with 16 bases left in between. The chain's CDR3 is CASSFPSWSGNYGYTF. Here the CDR3 DNA reads TGTGCCAGCAGCTTCCCTTCCTGGTCTGGAAACTATGGCTACACCTTC.

The chain combines TRBV10-3 with TRBJ2-3; TRBD2 matches at 8 bases. V lost 10 bases, J lost 2 bases, and 2 bases stayed unmatched. The CDR3 spans 12 residues. CDR1 is ENHRY and CDR2 is SYGVKD in the germline V gene. The CDR3 DNA reads TGTGCCACGGGAGGGACCACAGATACGCAGTATTTT. As protein: CATGGTTDTQYF.

The chain is built from TRBV18 and TRBJ2-2; 11 nucleotides line up with TRBD1. J lost 4 bases, V lost 5 bases, and 15 bases had no gene match. The germline CDR1 and CDR2 sequences are KGHSH and LQKENI. This CDR3 is 19 amino acids long. The CDR3 nucleotides are TGTGCCAGCTCAGCCACCGGACAGGGGGCTCCGTCTGGCACCGGGGAGCTGTTTTTT. Protein: CASSATGQGAPSGTGELFF.

The chain is built from TRBV7-9 and TRBJ2-7; 9 bases match TRBD1. The CDR3 runs to 14 residues. V shed 7 bases and J 0 bases; nucleotides not matched to a gene: 4. Looked up from germline, CDR1 is SEHNR and CDR2 is FQNEAQ (reference sequence). This CDR3 is CASNTGGGSYEQYF. The CDR3 DNA follows: TGTGCCAGCAACACAGGGGGCGGCTCCTACGAGCAGTACTTC.

The sample holds one count of this clone. The gene calls are TRBV18 and TRBJ1-5; 11 nucleotides line up with TRBD1. The CDR3 is 17 amino acids. Trimming at V came to 6 bases and at J to 6 bases, leaving 13 bases not matched to a gene. From germline, CDR1 is KGHSH and CDR2 LQKENI. For the CDR3, the DNA is TGTGCCAGCTCCCCTTCGGGACAGGGGGTAGGTAGTCAGCCCCAGCATTTT. Translated: CASSPSGQGVGSQPQHF.

This clone was counted once. The chain carries TRBV10-3 and TRBJ1-2; unclear D gene. In germline, CDR1 is ENHRY, CDR2 SYGVKD. CDR3 length: 12 residues. V was clipped by 3 bases and J by 8 bases, with 10 bases between them. The CDR3 DNA sequence: TGTGCCATCAGTGAACAGACCCTGGGCTACACCTTC. It encodes CAISEQTLGYTF.

This chain joins TRBV5-1 and TRBJ2-7, with D perhaps matching TRBD1 (6 bases). The germline V and J ends were trimmed by 4 bases and 1 base, with 18 bases remaining between them. Germline CDR1 is SGHRS and CDR2 is YFSETQ. The CDR3 is 16 amino acids. The CDR3 DNA follows: TGCGCCAGCAGCGTAACCGGGACGGACAGTTCCTACGAGCAGTACTTC. Its protein product is CASSVTGTDSSYEQYF.

The rearrangement links TRBV5-1 to TRBJ1-4; TRBD1 is a possible D gene (6 bases). CDR1 is SGHRS and CDR2 is YFSETQ in the germline V gene. CDR3 length equals 14 residues. V lost 3 bases and J 8 bases, leaving 14 bases between the germline ends. The CDR3 sequence is CASSSGQSGEKLFF. CDR3 bases: TGCGCCAGCAGCTCCGGACAGTCGGGGGAAAAACTGTTTTTT.

The chain employs TRBV7-2 and TRBJ1-5, with a possible D match to TRBD1 (6 bases). Germline V lookup: CDR1 SGHTA, CDR2 FQGNSA. The CDR3 loop spans 16 amino acids. The V gene lost 5 bases and the J gene lost 4 bases, with 18 bases spanning the gap. In DNA form, the CDR3 reads TGTGCCAGCAGCCCCCCGGGGGCGGGGAGAAATCAGCCCCAGCATTTT. Translated: CASSPPGAGRNQPQHF. The variable domain in full, with the rest retrieved from reference TRBV7-2 and TRBJ1-5, is GAGVSQSPSNKVTEKGKDVELRCDPISGHTALYWYRQSLGQGLEFLIYFQGNSAPDKSGLPSDRFSAERTGGSVSTLTIQRTQQEDSAVYLCASSPPGAGRNQPQHFGDGTRLSIL.

This chain uses TRBV7-8 with TRBJ2-7; D perhaps matches TRBD2 (5 bases). With 1 base removed from V and 3 bases from J, the gap between germline ends came to 19 bases. Germline loops: CDR1 SGHVS, CDR2 FQNEAQ. The CDR3 length is 17 residues. The CDR3: CASSLVVLGGPRYEQYF. CDR3 sequence (DNA): TGTGCCAGCAGCTTAGTCGTCTTGGGCGGGCCGCGCTACGAGCAGTACTTC.

V gene TRBV6-5 combines with J gene TRBJ2-1; a possible D gene is TRBD1 (5 bases). The CDR3 has 15 residues. Germline V gives CDR1 MNHEY, CDR2 SVGAGI. V was shortened by 2 bases and J by 8 bases, with 16 bases between the two germline ends. The CDR3 protein is CASSYRGQGWDEQFF. In DNA, the CDR3 is TGTGCCAGCAGTTACCGTGGGCAGGGTTGGGATGAGCAGTTCTTC.

V is TRBV7-2 and J is TRBJ2-1; D is unresolved. Germline V gene sequence: CDR1 SGHTA, CDR2 FQGNSA. Trimming removed 2 bases from V and 5 bases from J, with 13 bases in between. CDR3 length: 15 residues. The CDR3 here is CASSLLFSGNNEQFF. DNA for the CDR3: TGTGCCAGCAGCTTATTATTTTCAGGTAACAATGAGCAGTTCTTC.

This rearrangement joins TRBV18 to TRBJ2-1, with 9 nucleotides matching TRBD2. V lost 4 bases and J lost 8; bases outside the gene matches: 9. The CDR3 loop spans 15 amino acids. Germline CDR1 KGHSH, CDR2 LQKENI. The CDR3 sequence is CASSLLAGPQDEQFF. DNA for the CDR3: TGTGCCAGCTCACTGCTAGCGGGACCCCAGGATGAGCAGTTCTTC. Full variable domain (rest looked up from reference TRBV18 and TRBJ2-1): NAGVMQNPRHLVRRRGQEARLRCSPMKGHSHVYWYRQLPEEGLKFMVYLQKENIIDESGMPKERFSAEFPKEGPSILRIQQVVRGDSAAYFCASSLLAGPQDEQFFGPGTRLTVL.

This clone was observed a few times. The chain has TRBV7-8 and TRBJ1-4; unclear D gene. Germline CDR1 reads SGHVS; CDR2 reads FQNEAQ. The CDR3 covers 13 residues. V was shortened by 6 bases and J by 10 bases, with 15 bases between the two germline ends. The DNA for the CDR3 is TGTGCCAGCAGTCCAAGAGGAGACGGAAAACTGTTTTTT. Its protein product is CASSPRGDGKLFF.

This clone was observed a single time. The chain links TRBV20-1 to TRBJ2-7, with D unclear. Trimming shortened V by 6 bases and J by 7 bases, and 10 bases separated the two germline ends. CDR1 is DFQATT, CDR2 SNEGSKA, per germline (reference sequence). The CDR3 extends over 10 amino acids. The CDR3 here is CSARRDEQYF. The CDR3 region has the DNA TGCAGTGCCCGTCGCGATGAGCAGTACTTC.

This clone showed up just a few times. This chain links TRBV10-3 with TRBJ1-6, with D unresolved. Trimming removed 0 bases at V and 10 bases at J, with 16 bases between. This CDR3 comprises 16 residues. The germline gives CDR1 ENHRY, CDR2 SYGVKD. For the CDR3, the DNA is TGTGCCATCAGTGAGTCGCCGGGAAAGATCGGGTCACCCCTCCACTTT. It translates to CAISESPGKIGSPLHF.

A few counts support this clone. V gene TRBV27 combines with J gene TRBJ1-4; perhaps TRBD1 as D (6 bases). V was clipped by 5 bases and J by 7 bases, with 20 bases between them. The CDR3 is 16 residues long. Germline V lookup: CDR1 MNHEY, CDR2 SMNVEV (reference sequence). Here the CDR3 DNA reads TGTGCCAGCAGTGGCCGACCGGGACATAGTCCTGAAAAACTGTTTTTT. Protein product: CASSGRPGHSPEKLFF.

V gene TRBV7-9 combines with J gene TRBJ2-2, with no clear D. This CDR3 has 12 amino acids. The V gene's germline CDR1 is SEHNR and CDR2 FQNEAQ (reference sequence). The V gene lost 5 bases and the J gene lost 0 bases, with 1 base spanning the gap. The CDR3: CASSPNTGELFF. The CDR3 bases are TGTGCCAGCAGCCCGAACACCGGGGAGCTGTTTTTT.

This chain uses TRBV24-1 with TRBJ2-1, with 7 bases fitting TRBD2. Germline CDR1 reads KGHDR; CDR2 reads SFDVKD. This CDR3 is built from 14 residues. V lost 4 bases to trimming and J lost 8 bases; unmatched junction nucleotides: 7. In DNA, the CDR3 is TGTGCCACCAGTGAAGCGGGACGCCGGGATGAGCAGTTCTTC. Its translation: CATSEAGRRDEQFF.

This clone was recorded a few times. The CDR3, as DNA: TGTGCCAGTAGCACTATCATAGGGGTGGAAGCTTTCTTT. It translates to CASSTIIGVEAFF. The rearrangement uses TRBV19 and TRBJ1-1; tentative D call: TRBD1 (5 bases). Germline loops: CDR1 LNHDA, CDR2 SQIVND (reference sequence). The V end lost 6 bases, the J end lost 8 bases, and 16 bases lay between the germline ends. The CDR3 length is 13 residues.

The chain couples TRBV7-7 to TRBJ2-5; 8 positions agree with TRBD2. Looked up from germline, CDR1 is SSHAT and CDR2 is FNYEAQ (reference sequence). Trimming cost V 5 bases and J 4 bases; bases outside gene matches: 6. There are 14 residues in the CDR3. Written as DNA, the CDR3 is TGTGCCAGCAGCCCAGCCGGGAGGGCAGAGACCCAGTACTTC. Protein: CASSPAGRAETQYF.

The CDR3 bases are TGTGCTTCTTCAGATGCGAGCTCCTACGAGCAGTACTTC. Translating gives CASSDASSYEQYF. The chain links TRBV10-3 to TRBJ2-7; D is ambiguous. The CDR3 has 13 amino acids. The germline V gene encodes CDR1 ENHRY and CDR2 SYGVKD.

The chain carries TRBV15 and TRBJ2-1; 11 positions match TRBD2. The germline gives CDR1 LNHNV, CDR2 YYDKDF (reference sequence). The CDR3 runs to 15 residues. V lost 4 bases and J lost 10; bases outside the gene matches: 9. CDR3 region: CATSMGTSGRYEQFF. The CDR3 nucleotides are TGTGCCACCAGCATGGGAACTAGCGGGAGATACGAGCAGTTCTTC.